Below, one TCR beta chain is given with its context. CDR3 length equals 12 residues. Germline values: CDR1 SGHDN, CDR2 FVKESK. V was cut by 5 bases and J by 1 base, with 5 bases left in between. This table comes from immunoSEQ multiplex PCR, and its TCRdb copy is limited to in-frame clones, with some not included. The data contain some 180,000 clones, 90% to 95% of them singletons. The sample belongs to a study of T cell responses to AZD1222 COVID-19 vaccine. This clonotype was obtained from an adult who received the MenACWY meningococcal vaccine as a control. The rearrangement joins TRBV14 to TRBJ2-5, with D unresolved. Here the sequenced sample was peripheral blood, taken 28 days after the second dose of the MenACWY control vaccine. The CDR3 reads CASSKAQETQYF. DNA of the CDR3: TGTGCCAGCAGCAAGGCCCAAGAGACCCAGTACTTC. The variable domain in full, completed from reference TRBV14 and TRBJ2-5, reads EAGVTQFPSHSVIEKGQTVTLRCDPISGHDNLYWYRRVMGKEIKFLLHFVKESKQDESGMPNNRFLAERTGGTYSTLKVQPAELEDSGVYFCASSKAQETQYFGPGTRLLVL.